The T cell receptor (beta chain) under discussion was sequenced for a study of T cells in Graves' hyperthyroidism and ophthalmopathy. Overall study findings and caveats: Stable hyperthyroidism and ophthalmopathy were separated using 13 V-J signatures.

Researchers amplified the TCR beta CDR3 regions from RNA transcripts. Primed by the HTBI set, a first-round RT-PCR was run on the TCR CDR3. TCRdb reanalysed the multiplex PCR reads using MiXCR and keeps one entry per CDR3 protein. The sample holds about 380,000 distinct CDR3 sequences; about 18% are singletons and the top ten take 40%. V was trimmed by 2 bases and J by 2 bases, leaving 17 bases between them. The length of the CDR3 is 17 residues. CDR1 SGHAT and CDR2 FQNNGV come from the germline V gene. Those patients with uncontrolled infection, other autoimmune disease, pregnancy or lactation were excluded. The diagnostic basis comprised clinical symptoms, serum thyroxine and TRAb, thyroid ultrasound and orbital computed tomography. Ten or more counts support this clonotype. Antigen unknown.

The sequence derives from a man aged 18 to 29 with Graves' ophthalmopathy. This chain joins TRBV11-2 and TRBJ2-3; D might be TRBD1 (6 bases). The sequenced sample consisted of blood. The CDR3 region is CASSLRGTRTITDTQYF. CDR3 bases: TGTGCCAGCAGCTTAAGGGGGACCCGTACTATCACAGATACGCAGTATTTT.